This TCR beta chain appears in the sequencing data of a study of T cell repertoires in cytomegalovirus infection. Study information: It can be stated that public TCR beta signatures indicated CMV infection as well as a matching HLA type.

In this sample, this clonotype turned up many times. The antigen is unknown. TCRdb reprocessed the reads with MiXCR, giving one entry per CDR3 protein. The sample consists of approximately 630,000 distinct CDR3 sequences, 20% to 25% of them appearing once. Study observations and caveats: Clonotypes of TCR beta that were HLA-C-restricted and CMV-specific dominated the ex vivo response.

This CDR3 is built from 14 residues. Between the trimmed V and J ends, which lost 1 base and 5 bases, there was a span of 12 bases. Germline-derived CDR1 and CDR2 are SGHVS and FQNEAQ. The sample comprised CD8+ T cells from PBMCs. This TCR derives from a human donor in good health (CMV status not recorded). Some clones in this sample may be carry-over from other donors' samples. This chain links TRBV7-8 with TRBJ2-7, with a weak D call TRBD2 (6 bases). CDR3 protein: CASSLGLVVHEQYF. As DNA, the CDR3 is TGTGCCAGCAGCTTAGGACTAGTTGTACACGAGCAGTACTTC.